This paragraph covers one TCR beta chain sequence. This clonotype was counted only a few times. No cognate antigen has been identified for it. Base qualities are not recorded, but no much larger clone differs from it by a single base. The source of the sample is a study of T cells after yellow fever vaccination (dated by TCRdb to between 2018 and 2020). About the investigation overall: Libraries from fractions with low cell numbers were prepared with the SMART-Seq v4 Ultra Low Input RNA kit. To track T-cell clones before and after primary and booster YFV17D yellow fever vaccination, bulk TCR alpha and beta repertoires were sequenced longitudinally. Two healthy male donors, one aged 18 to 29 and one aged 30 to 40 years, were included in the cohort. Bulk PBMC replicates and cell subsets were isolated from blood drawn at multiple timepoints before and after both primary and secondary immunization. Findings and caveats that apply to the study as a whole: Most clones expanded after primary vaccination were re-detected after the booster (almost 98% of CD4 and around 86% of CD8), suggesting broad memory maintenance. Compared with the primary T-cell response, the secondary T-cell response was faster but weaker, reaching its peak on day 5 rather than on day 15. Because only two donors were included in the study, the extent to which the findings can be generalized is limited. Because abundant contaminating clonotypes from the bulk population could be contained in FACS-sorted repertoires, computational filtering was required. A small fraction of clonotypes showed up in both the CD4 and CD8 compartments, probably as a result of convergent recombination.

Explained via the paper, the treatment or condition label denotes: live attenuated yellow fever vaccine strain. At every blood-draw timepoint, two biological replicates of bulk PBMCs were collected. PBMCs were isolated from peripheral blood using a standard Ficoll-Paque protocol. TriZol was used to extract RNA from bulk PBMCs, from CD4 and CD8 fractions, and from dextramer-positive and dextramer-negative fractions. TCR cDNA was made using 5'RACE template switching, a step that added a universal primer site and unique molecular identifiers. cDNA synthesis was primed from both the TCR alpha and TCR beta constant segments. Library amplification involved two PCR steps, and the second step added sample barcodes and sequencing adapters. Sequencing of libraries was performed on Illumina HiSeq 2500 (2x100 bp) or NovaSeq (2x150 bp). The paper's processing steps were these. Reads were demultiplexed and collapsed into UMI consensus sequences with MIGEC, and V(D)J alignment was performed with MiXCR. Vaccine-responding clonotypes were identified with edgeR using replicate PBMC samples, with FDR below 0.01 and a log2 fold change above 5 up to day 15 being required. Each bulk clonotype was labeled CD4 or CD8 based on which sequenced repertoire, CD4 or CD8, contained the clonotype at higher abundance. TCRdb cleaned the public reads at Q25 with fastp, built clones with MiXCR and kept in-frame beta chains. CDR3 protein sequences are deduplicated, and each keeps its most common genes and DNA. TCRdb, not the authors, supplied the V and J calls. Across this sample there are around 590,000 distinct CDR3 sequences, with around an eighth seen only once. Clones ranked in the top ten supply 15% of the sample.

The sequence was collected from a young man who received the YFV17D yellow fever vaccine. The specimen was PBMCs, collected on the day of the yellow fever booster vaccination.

Here is the DNA: TGTGCCACTCTGTTTAGCGGGAGGAGGGATGAGCAGTTCTTC. Its translation is CATLFSGRRDEQFF. The receptor chain draws on TRBV15 and TRBJ2-1; TRBD2 lines up with 10 middle nucleotides. The CDR3 numbers 14 residues from cysteine through phenylalanine. Kept here is only the CDR3 DNA, which spans 42 bases and is read in frame from base 1. V has 9 bases trimmed and J has 8 bases trimmed; junction bases matching no gene number 10. Based on the germline V gene (reference sequence), the CDR1 and CDR2 sequences are LNHNV and YYDKDF.